Here is one T cell receptor beta chain with its context. Its cognate antigen has yet to be identified. No qualities accompany the bases; no much larger clone lies one base away. The collaborating institutions used their own protocols to collect whole blood in K2EDTA tubes. For TCRbeta analysis, collaborator samples were shipped as frozen whole blood, as isolated PBMCs, or as DNA extracted from either sample type. These data belong to a study of blood T cell repertoires in COVID-19 (dated by TCRdb to the early 2020s). Broadly, across the study: Samples from collaborators originated in the United States, Italy and Spain and spanned both the acute and convalescent phases of COVID-19. The prospective study material was composed of cDNA or gDNA derived from T cells, B-cell-depleted T cells, or PBMCs. The dataset comprised deeply sampled blood TCRbeta repertoires from subjects exposed to, actively infected with, or recovered from COVID-19. A freely available public database, intended as a resource for researchers studying the immune response to SARS-CoV-2, is where the repertoires were released. Samples came from the ongoing ImmuneRACE study (first 160 participants) plus 1,254 subjects from 6 global collaborators. A de-identified subject ID, COVID-19 status, age in years and sex were almost always included in the sample metadata. Where available, HLA class I and class II types were obtained from metadata supplied by the sample provider rather than from assay-based typing.

TCRbeta CDR3 regions were amplified from genomic DNA by means of the immunoSEQ Assay, a bias-controlled multiplex PCR. Turning to the authors' computational methods: The number of nucleated cells in each sample was estimated by amplification of reference gene primers within the assay. Sequence reads were collapsed and filtered to measure the absolute abundance of every unique TCRbeta CDR3 rearrangement. For each sample, productive Simpson clonality was calculated by taking the square root of Simpson's diversity index across productive rearrangements. What TCRdb holds here is the immuneACCESS table cut down to in-frame rearrangements. Part of the clones is not present; checked against another copy, under half of the missing clones reflect an unresolved V gene, and the others are unexplained. V, J and clone size are taken as reported in that table, and D and trimming were inferred from the DNA itself. Counted in this sample were 310,000 or so clones; around 83% of them appeared once. Roughly 1.1% of the sample is taken by the ten largest.

Findings and caveats that apply to the study as a whole: How much clinical and demographic metadata was included differed by source and by participant, and the metadata was provided uncurated.

This clonotype was sampled from a woman aged 50 to 65 with acute or convalescent COVID-19. The specimen was peripheral blood.

The encoded CDR3 is CASSLGTGTQETQYF. The base sequence is TGCGCCAGCAGCCTTGGGACAGGGACCCAAGAGACCCAGTACTTC. The V gene is TRBV4-1 and the J gene is TRBJ2-5; TRBD1 fits 9 bases in the junction. According to the germline V gene, CDR1 reads MGHRA and CDR2 reads YSYEKL. The CDR3 holds 15 amino acids from the cysteine to the phenylalanine. The kept DNA is CDR3 alone, 45 bases in frame from the first base. Trimming takes 4 bases off V and 1 base off J; junction bases not matched to a gene: 4.